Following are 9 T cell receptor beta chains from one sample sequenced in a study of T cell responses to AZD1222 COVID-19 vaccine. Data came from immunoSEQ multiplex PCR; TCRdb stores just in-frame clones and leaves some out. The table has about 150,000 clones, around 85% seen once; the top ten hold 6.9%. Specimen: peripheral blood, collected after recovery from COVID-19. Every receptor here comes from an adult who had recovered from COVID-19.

Here the CDR3 DNA reads TGTGCCAGTAGTCTCGCGGTAAATGAAGCTTTCTTT. Translation gives CASSLAVNEAFF. V is TRBV19 and J is TRBJ1-1, with unresolved D. CDR3 size: 12 residues. Trimming stripped 5 bases from V and 7 bases from J, with 11 bases between. From germline, CDR1 is LNHDA and CDR2 SQIVND (reference sequence).

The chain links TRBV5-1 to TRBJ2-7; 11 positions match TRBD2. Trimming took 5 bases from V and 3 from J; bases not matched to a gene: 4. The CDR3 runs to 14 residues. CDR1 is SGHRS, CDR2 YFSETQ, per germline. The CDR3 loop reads CASRETSGSYEQYF. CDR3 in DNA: TGCGCCAGCAGAGAAACTAGCGGGAGCTACGAGCAGTACTTC.

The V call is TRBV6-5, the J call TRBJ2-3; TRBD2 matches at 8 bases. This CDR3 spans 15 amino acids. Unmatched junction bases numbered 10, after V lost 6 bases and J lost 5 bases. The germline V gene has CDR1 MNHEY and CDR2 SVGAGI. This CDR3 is CASSTPGGPGDTQYF. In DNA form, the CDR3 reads TGTGCCAGCAGCACTCCGGGGGGGCCTGGAGATACGCAGTATTTT.

DNA of the CDR3: TGCGCCAGCGCGTGGGGGCGCACAGATACGCAGTATTTT. It encodes CASAWGRTDTQYF. This chain connects TRBV5-1 to TRBJ2-3; D possibly corresponds to TRBD1 (6 bases). Trimming took 7 bases from V and 1 from J, leaving 10 bases between them. Germline V gene sequence: CDR1 SGHRS, CDR2 YFSETQ. CDR3 length: 13 amino acids.

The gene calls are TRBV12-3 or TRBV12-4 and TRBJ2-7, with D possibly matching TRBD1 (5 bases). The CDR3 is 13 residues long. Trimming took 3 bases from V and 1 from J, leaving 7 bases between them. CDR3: CASSLSGSYEQYF. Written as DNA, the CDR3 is TGTGCCAGCAGTTTGTCAGGGTCCTACGAGCAGTACTTC.

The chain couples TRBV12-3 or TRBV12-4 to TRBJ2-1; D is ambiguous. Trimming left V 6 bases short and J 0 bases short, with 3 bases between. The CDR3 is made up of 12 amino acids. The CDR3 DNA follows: TGTGCCAGCAGAAGCTCCTACAATGAGCAGTTCTTC. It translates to CASRSSYNEQFF.

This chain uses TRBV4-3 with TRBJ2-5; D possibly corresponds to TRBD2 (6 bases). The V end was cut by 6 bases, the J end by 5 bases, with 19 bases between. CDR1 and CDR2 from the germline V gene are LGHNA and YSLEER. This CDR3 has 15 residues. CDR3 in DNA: TGCGCCAGCAGTCTTAGAGGCGGGGTGGGCGAGACCCAGTACTTC. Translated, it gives CASSLRGGVGETQYF.

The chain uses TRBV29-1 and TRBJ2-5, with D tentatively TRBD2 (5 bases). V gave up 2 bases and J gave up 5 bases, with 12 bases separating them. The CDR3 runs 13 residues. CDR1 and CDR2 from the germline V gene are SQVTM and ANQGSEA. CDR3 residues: CSVERVAHETQYF. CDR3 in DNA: TGCAGCGTTGAAAGGGTAGCGCACGAGACCCAGTACTTC.

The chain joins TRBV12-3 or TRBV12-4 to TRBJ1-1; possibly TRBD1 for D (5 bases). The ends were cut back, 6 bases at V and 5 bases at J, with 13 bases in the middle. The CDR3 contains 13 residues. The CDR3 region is CASRWVGETEAFF. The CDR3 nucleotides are TGTGCCAGCAGGTGGGTAGGGGAAACTGAAGCTTTCTTT.